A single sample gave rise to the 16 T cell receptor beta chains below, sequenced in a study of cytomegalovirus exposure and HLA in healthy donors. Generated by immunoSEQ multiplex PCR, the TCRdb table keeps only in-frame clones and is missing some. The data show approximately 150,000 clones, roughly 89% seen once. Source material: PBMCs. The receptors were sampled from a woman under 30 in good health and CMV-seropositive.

The CDR3 protein is CASSSPSTRKWETQYF. CDR3 nucleotide sequence: TGTGCCAGCAGTTCCCCAAGTACGCGGAAGTGGGAGACCCAGTACTTC. This rearrangement joins TRBV6-6 to TRBJ2-5; D remains ambiguous. The CDR3 length is 16 residues. Trimming took off 4 bases at V and 5 bases at J, with 20 bases between the two ends. CDR1 is MNHNY, CDR2 SVGAGI, per germline (reference sequence).

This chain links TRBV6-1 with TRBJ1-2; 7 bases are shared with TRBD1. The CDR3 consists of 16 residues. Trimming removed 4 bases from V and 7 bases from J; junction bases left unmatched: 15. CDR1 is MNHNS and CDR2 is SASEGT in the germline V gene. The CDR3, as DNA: TGTGCCAGCAGTGTTGCCCGCGAAGACAGGGAACTTGGCTACACCTTC. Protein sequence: CASSVAREDRELGYTF.

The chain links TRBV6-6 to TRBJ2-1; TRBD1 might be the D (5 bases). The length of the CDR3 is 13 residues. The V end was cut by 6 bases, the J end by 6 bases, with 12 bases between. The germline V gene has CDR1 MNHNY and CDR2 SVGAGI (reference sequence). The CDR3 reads CASSLGHLNEQFF. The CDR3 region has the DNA TGTGCCAGCAGCCTCGGACATCTCAATGAGCAGTTCTTC.

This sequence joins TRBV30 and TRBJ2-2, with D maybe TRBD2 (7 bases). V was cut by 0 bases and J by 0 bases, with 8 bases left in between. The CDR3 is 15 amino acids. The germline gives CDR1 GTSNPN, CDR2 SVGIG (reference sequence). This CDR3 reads CAWSVGGPNTGELFF. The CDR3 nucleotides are TGTGCCTGGAGTGTCGGGGGGCCGAACACCGGGGAGCTGTTTTTT.

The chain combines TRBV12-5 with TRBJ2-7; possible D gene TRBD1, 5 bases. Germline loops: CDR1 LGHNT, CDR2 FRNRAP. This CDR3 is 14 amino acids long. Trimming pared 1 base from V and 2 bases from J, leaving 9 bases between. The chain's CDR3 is CASGLAGHPYEQYF. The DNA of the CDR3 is TGTGCTAGTGGTTTGGCCGGACACCCCTACGAGCAGTACTTC.

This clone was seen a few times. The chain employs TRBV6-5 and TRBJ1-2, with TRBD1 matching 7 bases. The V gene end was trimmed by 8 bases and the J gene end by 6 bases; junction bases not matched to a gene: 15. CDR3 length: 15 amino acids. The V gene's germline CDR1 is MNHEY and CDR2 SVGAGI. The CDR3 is CASAVGGSRGNGYTF. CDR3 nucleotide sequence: TGTGCCAGCGCTGTAGGGGGGAGCAGGGGGAATGGCTACACCTTC.

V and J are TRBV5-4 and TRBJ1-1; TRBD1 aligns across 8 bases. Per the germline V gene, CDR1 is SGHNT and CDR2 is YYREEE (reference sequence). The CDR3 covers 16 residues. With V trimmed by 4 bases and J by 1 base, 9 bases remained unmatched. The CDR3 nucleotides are TGTGCCAGCAGCCTGGGACAGGTGAGAGGGAACACTGAAGCTTTCTTT. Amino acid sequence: CASSLGQVRGNTEAFF.

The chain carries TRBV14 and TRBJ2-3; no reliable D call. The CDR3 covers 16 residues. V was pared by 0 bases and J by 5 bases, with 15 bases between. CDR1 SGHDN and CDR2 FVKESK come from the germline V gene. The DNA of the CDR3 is TGTGCCAGCAGCCAAGATTCCGGAGTCTGGAGAGATACGCAGTATTTT. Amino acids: CASSQDSGVWRDTQYF.

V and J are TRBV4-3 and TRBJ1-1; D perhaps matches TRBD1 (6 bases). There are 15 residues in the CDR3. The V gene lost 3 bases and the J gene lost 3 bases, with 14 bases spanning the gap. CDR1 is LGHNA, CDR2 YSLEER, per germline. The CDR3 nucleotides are TGCGCCAGCAGCCAGAGGGGGGGTGGGTACACTGAAGCTTTCTTT. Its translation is CASSQRGGGYTEAFF.

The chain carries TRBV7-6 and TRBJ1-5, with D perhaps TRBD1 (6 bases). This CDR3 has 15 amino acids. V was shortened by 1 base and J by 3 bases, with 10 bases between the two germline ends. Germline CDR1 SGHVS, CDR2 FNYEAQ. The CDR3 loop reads CASSLEGGDNQPQHF. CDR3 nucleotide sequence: TGTGCCAGCAGCTTAGAGGGGGGGGACAATCAGCCCCAGCATTTT.

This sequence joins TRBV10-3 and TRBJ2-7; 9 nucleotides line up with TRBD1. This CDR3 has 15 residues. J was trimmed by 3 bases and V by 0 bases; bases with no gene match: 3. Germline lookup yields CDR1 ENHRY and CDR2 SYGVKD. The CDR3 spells CAISESGTGRYEQYF. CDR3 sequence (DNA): TGTGCCATCAGTGAGTCGGGGACAGGGCGCTACGAGCAGTACTTC.

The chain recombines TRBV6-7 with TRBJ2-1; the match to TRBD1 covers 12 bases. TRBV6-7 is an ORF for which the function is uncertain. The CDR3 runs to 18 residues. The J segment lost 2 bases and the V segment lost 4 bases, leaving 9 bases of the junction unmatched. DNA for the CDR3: TGTGCCAGCAGTTTCAACCGGGACAGGGGGCCACCCTACAATGAGCAGTTCTTC. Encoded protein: CASSFNRDRGPPYNEQFF.

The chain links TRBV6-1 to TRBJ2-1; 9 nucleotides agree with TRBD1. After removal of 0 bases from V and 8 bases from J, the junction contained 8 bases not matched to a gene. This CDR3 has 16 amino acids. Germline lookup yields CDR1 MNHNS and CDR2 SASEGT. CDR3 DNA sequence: TGTGCCAGCAGTGAAGCTCCAGGACAGGGGAGATATGAGCAGTTCTTC. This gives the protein CASSEAPGQGRYEQFF.

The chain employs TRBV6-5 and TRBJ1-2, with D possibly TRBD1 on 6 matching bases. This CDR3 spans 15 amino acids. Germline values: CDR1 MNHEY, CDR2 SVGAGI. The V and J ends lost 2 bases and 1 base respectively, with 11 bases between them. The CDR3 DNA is TGTGCCAGCAGTTACCAGGGGTCGAGTAACTATGGCTACACCTTC. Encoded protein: CASSYQGSSNYGYTF.

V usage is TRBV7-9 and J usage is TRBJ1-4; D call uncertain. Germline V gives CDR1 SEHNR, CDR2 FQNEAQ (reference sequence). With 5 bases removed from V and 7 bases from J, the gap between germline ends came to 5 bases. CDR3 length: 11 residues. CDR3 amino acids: CASSRSEKLFF. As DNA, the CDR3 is TGTGCCAGCAGCAGGAGTGAAAAACTGTTTTTT.

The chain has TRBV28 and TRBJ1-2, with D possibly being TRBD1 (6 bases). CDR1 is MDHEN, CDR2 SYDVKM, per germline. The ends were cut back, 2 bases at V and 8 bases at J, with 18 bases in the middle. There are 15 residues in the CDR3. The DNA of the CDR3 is TGTGCCAGCAGTTTAAATCCAGGGGATTTGAGGGGCTACACCTTC. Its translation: CASSLNPGDLRGYTF.